These T cell receptor beta chains were read from a single sample in a study of shared clonotypes between healthy human individuals. Produced via immunoSEQ multiplex PCR; TCRdb's table is partial and in-frame only. The profile shows some 1,900,000 clones, approximately 94% of them singletons. The specimen sequenced was naive CD8+ T cells sorted from blood. The receptors shown here come from a man aged 18 to 30 in good health. Both conserved end residues are part of each CDR3. Each record gives: D gene, J gene, clone size, V gene, CDR3 protein, CDR3 DNA. D genes are given only for firm matches. Where a row states a size, it is once, few, many or the class of an expanded clone; other rows omit it.

>TRBD1|TRBJ1-6|-|TRBV7-3
CASSPEARQGGNSPLHF
TGTGCCAGCAGCCCCGAGGCCAGACAGGGGGGAAATTCACCCCTCCACTTT
>-|TRBJ2-2|-|TRBV5-4
CASSLATGTGELFF
TGTGCCAGCAGCTTGGCGACTGGCACCGGGGAGCTGTTTTTT
>-|TRBJ1-5|-|TRBV30
CAWSWDSNQPQHF
TGTGCCTGGAGTTGGGATAGCAATCAGCCCCAGCATTTT
>-|TRBJ1-1|-|TRBV11-2
CASSRGGTEAFF
TGTGCCAGCAGCCGGGGGGGCACTGAAGCTTTCTTT
>-|TRBJ2-1|-|TRBV29-1
CSADPGNGVEQFF
TGCAGCGCAGACCCAGGGAACGGTGTTGAGCAGTTCTTC
>TRBD2|TRBJ2-7|once|TRBV6-5
CASSSPGLADEQYF
TGTGCCAGCAGTTCGCCGGGACTAGCTGACGAGCAGTACTTC
>-|TRBJ1-5|-|TRBV7-7
CASSLGLGGNQPQHF
TGTGCTAGCAGCTTAGGATTGGGGGGAAATCAGCCCCAGCATTTT
>TRBD2|TRBJ2-3|-|TRBV27
CASSLSGLAPMRDTQYF
TGTGCCAGCAGTTTATCAGGACTAGCCCCTATGAGGGATACGCAGTATTTT
>TRBD2|TRBJ2-7|-|TRBV4-1
CASSQSSGSTSYEQYF
TGCGCCAGCAGTCAATCTAGCGGGAGTACGTCCTACGAGCAGTACTTC
>-|TRBJ2-3|-|TRBV4-1
CASSRKPGLSYTDTQYF
TGCGCCAGCAGCCGAAAACCGGGACTCAGTTACACAGATACGCAGTATTTT
>-|TRBJ2-7|-|TRBV4-1
CASSQGTVLYEQYF
TGCGCCAGCAGCCAAGGAACAGTTCTGTACGAGCAGTACTTC
>-|TRBJ2-5|-|TRBV6-6
CASSYLPGTYQETQYF
TGTGCCAGCAGTTATCTGCCCGGGACGTACCAAGAGACCCAGTACTTC
>-|TRBJ2-2|-|TRBV28
CASSGSGDTGELFF
TGTGCCAGCTCGGGCAGCGGCGACACCGGGGAGCTGTTTTTT
>-|TRBJ2-7|-|TRBV5-1
CASSYGGLEAEQYF
TGCGCCAGCAGCTACGGAGGGCTAGAAGCCGAGCAGTACTTC
>-|TRBJ2-1|-|TRBV5-6
CASSSMTSGGYNEQFF
TGTGCCAGCAGCTCGATGACTAGTGGAGGATACAATGAGCAGTTCTTC
>-|TRBJ1-4|-|TRBV2
CASKAGIGEKLFF
TGTGCCAGCAAGGCTGGGATTGGAGAAAAACTGTTTTTT
>TRBD1|TRBJ2-5|once|TRBV6-5
CASSPTGGAETQYF
TGTGCCAGCAGTCCGACAGGGGGAGCAGAGACCCAGTACTTC
>TRBD2|TRBJ2-7|-|TRBV28
CASSPAGGEGVTYEQYF
TGTGCCAGCAGTCCCGCGGGGGGAGAAGGTGTAACCTACGAGCAGTACTTC
>-|TRBJ1-1|few|TRBV4-1
CASSLPGRAANTEAFF
TGCGCCAGCAGCCTCCCCGGTAGGGCGGCGAACACTGAAGCTTTCTTT
>-|TRBJ1-3|-|TRBV4-1
CASSLDVYSGNTIYF
TGCGCCAGCAGCCTAGACGTATACTCTGGAAACACTATATATTTT
>TRBD2|TRBJ2-3|-|TRBV2
CASSSTGLAGYTDTQYF
TGTGCCAGCAGCTCTACGGGACTAGCGGGGTACACAGATACGCAGTATTTT
>-|TRBJ2-1|-|TRBV4-1
CASSFPYGYNEQFF
TGCGCCAGCAGCTTTCCTTATGGCTACAATGAGCAGTTCTTC
>-|TRBJ2-2|-|TRBV10-2
CASSEGDLAGELFF
TGCGCCAGCAGTGAGGGGGACTTGGCCGGGGAGCTGTTTTTT
>-|TRBJ1-6|-|TRBV5-5
CASSPRGASYSPLHF
TGTGCCAGCAGCCCACGTGGGGCCTCGTATTCACCCCTCCACTTT
>-|TRBJ2-5|-|TRBV30
CAWSVLAGTQYF
TGTGCCTGGAGTGTACTAGCCGGGACCCAGTACTTC
>-|TRBJ2-1|-|TRBV19
CASSILVASYNEQFF
TGTGCCAGTAGTATTCTCGTAGCGAGCTACAATGAGCAGTTCTTC
>-|TRBJ1-5|few|TRBV7-9
CASSLGRLKLEPQHF
TGTGCCAGCAGCTTAGGAAGACTGAAGCTGGAGCCCCAGCATTTT
>-|TRBJ2-1|-|TRBV4-1
CASSQVGSSSEQFF
TGCGCCAGCAGCCAAGTCGGGAGCTCTTCCGAGCAGTTCTTC
>-|TRBJ1-6|once|TRBV29-1
CSVAAGTNSPLHF
TGCAGCGTTGCCGCCGGGACCAATTCACCCCTCCACTTT
>-|TRBJ2-1|-|TRBV27
CASSFYDSSYNEQFF
TGTGCCAGCAGTTTCTATGACAGCTCCTACAATGAGCAGTTCTTC